The 5 T cell receptor beta chains presented below share a single source sample, sequenced in a study of T cell responses to AZD1222 COVID-19 vaccine. Clones were sequenced by immunoSEQ multiplex PCR, and TCRdb holds only the in-frame ones, with some missing. The table records approximately 150,000 clones, about 90% of them present only once. The specimen was peripheral blood, collected on day 0 of MenACWY control vaccination. Receptors were obtained from an adult in good health.

This clone appeared a single time. The rearrangement uses TRBV3-1 (or the pseudogene TRBV3-2) and TRBJ1-5; possibly TRBD1 for D (6 bases). Germline loops: CDR1 LGHDT, CDR2 YNNKEL (reference sequence). The CDR3 is 15 residues long. Trimming took off 2 bases at V and 2 bases at J, with 10 bases between the two ends. CDR3 bases: TGTGCCAGCAGCCAAAGGGAGGGGGGCAATCAGCCCCAGCATTTT. This codes for CASSQREGGNQPQHF.

The gene calls are TRBV7-9 and TRBJ2-7, with TRBD1 as a possible D gene (6 bases). V gave up 1 base and J gave up 3 bases, with 10 bases separating them. This CDR3 contains 14 residues. Germline CDR1 and CDR2: SEHNR and FQNEAQ (reference sequence). CDR3 coding DNA: TGTGCCAGCAGCTTAGGGACAGTCGACTACGAGCAGTACTTC. Its protein product is CASSLGTVDYEQYF.

The chain uses TRBV2 and TRBJ1-1; D call uncertain. CDR3 length equals 15 residues. V was cut by 5 bases and J by 0 bases, with 13 bases left in between. Per the germline V gene, CDR1 is SNHLY and CDR2 is FYNNEI. As DNA, the CDR3 is TGTGCCAGCAGTCCTACCGACGTCATGAACACTGAAGCTTTCTTT. Translating it yields CASSPTDVMNTEAFF.

This clone was detected only a few times. This chain connects TRBV18 to TRBJ2-5, with D unresolved. Trimming left V 0 bases short and J 2 bases short, with 7 bases between. This CDR3 contains 14 residues. From germline, CDR1 is KGHSH and CDR2 LQKENI. The CDR3, as DNA: TGTGCCAGCTCACCACCGACCAGTCAAGAGACCCAGTACTTC. This codes for CASSPPTSQETQYF.

V usage is TRBV5-1 and J usage is TRBJ2-2, with unresolved D. Germline V CDR1 and CDR2: SGHRS, YFSETQ. V gave up 4 bases and J gave up 0 bases, with 10 bases separating them. This CDR3 contains 15 residues. CDR3 protein: CASSLAQANTGELFF. CDR3 sequence (DNA): TGCGCCAGCAGCCTGGCCCAAGCGAACACCGGGGAGCTGTTTTTT.